This T cell receptor beta chain was identified during a study of blood T cell repertoires in COVID-19. Trimming took off 5 bases at V and 7 bases at J, with 18 bases between the two ends. The CDR3 contains 14 residues. In germline, CDR1 is MDHEN, CDR2 SYDVKM. Seattle patient enrollment occurred during active infection, with longitudinal follow-up thereafter. Clones were read by immunoSEQ multiplex PCR, and TCRdb kept only the in-frame ones, dropping some. The table has about 170,000 clones, approximately 91% seen once. The chain has TRBV28 and TRBJ2-7; D possibly corresponds to TRBD1 (5 bases). The sample consisted of peripheral blood. The source of this sequence is a man younger than 35 with COVID-19, enrolled during active disease. CDR3 sequence: CASSRGWAEKEQYF. CDR3 in DNA: TGTGCCAGCAGTAGGGGCTGGGCAGAGAAAGAGCAGTACTTC. The full variable domain, rest sourced from reference TRBV28 and TRBJ2-7, is DVKVTQSSRYLVKRTGEKVFLECVQDMDHENMFWYRQDPGLGLRLIYFSYDVKMKEKGDIPEGYSVSREKKERFSLILESASTNQTSMYLCASSRGWAEKEQYFGPGTRLTVT.